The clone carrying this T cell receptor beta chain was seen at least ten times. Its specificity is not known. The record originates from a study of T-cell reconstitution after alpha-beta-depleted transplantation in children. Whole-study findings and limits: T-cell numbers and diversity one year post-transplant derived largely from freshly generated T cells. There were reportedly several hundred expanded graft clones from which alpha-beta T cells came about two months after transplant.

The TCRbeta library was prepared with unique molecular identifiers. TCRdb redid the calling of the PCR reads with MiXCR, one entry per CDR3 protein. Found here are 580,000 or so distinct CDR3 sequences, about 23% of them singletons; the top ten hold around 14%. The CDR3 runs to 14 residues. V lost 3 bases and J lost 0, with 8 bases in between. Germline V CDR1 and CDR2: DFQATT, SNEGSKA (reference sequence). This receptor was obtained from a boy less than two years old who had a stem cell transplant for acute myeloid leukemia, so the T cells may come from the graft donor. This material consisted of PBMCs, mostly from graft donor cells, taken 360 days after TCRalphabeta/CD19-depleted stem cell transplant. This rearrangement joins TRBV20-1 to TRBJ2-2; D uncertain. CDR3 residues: CSARVSTNTGELFF. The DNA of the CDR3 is TGCAGTGCTAGGGTCTCGACGAACACCGGGGAGCTGTTTTTT.